A selection of T cell receptor beta chains follows, all from one sample in a study of shared clonotypes between healthy human individuals. Produced via immunoSEQ multiplex PCR; TCRdb's table is partial and in-frame only. The sample includes over 1.4 million clones, 95% to 97% of them seen just once. The sample comprised naive CD4+ T cells sorted from blood. These receptors were taken from a man younger than 45 in good health. The CDR3 runs from the conserved cysteine through the conserved F or W. Fields, in order: CDR3 DNA, CDR3 protein, clone size, V gene, D gene, J gene. The D gene is left open where the match is weak. Size is omitted from some rows. Given values are once, few, many or a class for expanded clones.

TGCGCCAGCAGCCAAGATGGGACTAGCGGGAGTTCCCAGTATTTT CASSQDGTSGSSQYF NA TRBV4-3 TRBD2 TRBJ2-3
TGTGCCAGCAGCAAAGGACAGGGGAAAATGCAGCCCCAGCATTTT CASSKGQGKMQPQHF NA TRBV21-1 NA TRBJ1-5
TGTGCCAGCAGCTTAAGCGGGGCTGGGGCCAACGTCCTGACTTTC CASSLSGAGANVLTF NA TRBV7-2 TRBD2 TRBJ2-6
TGTGCCAGCAGTATCCTTGGGGTCGGCACTGAAGCTTTCTTT CASSILGVGTEAFF once TRBV6-1 NA TRBJ1-1
TGTGCCAGCAGTTACATCGTACTCCCGACTAGCGGTTCGCGGGATACGCAGTATTTT CASSYIVLPTSGSRDTQYF NA TRBV28 TRBD2 TRBJ2-3
TGTGCCAGCAGCTTTGACACTGATACGCAGTATTTT CASSFDTDTQYF once TRBV5-6 NA TRBJ2-3
TGTGCCAGCAGCCAAGCCAGGTTCTCTGGAAACACCATATATTTT CASSQARFSGNTIYF few TRBV14 NA TRBJ1-3
TGCGCCAGCAGCAGGGGACAGGTCTACGAGCAGTACTTC CASSRGQVYEQYF NA TRBV10-1 TRBD1 TRBJ2-7
TGTGCCAGCTCACCATTCGGGACAGGGACCTCCTACGAGCAGTACTTC CASSPFGTGTSYEQYF NA TRBV18 TRBD1 TRBJ2-7
TGTGCCAGCAGTCAGACTCCGACTTACATTCAGTACTTC CASSQTPTYIQYF NA TRBV6-6 NA TRBJ2-4
TGTGCCAGCAGCCAATCCCCGGTCGGGGGTGCGTACGAGCAGTACTTC CASSQSPVGGAYEQYF NA TRBV5-4 NA TRBJ2-7
TGTGCCAGAAGCTTGAAAGGACTAGCGGTCTACAATGAGCAGTTCTTC CARSLKGLAVYNEQFF once TRBV5-3 TRBD2 TRBJ2-1
TGTGCCAGCAGCCAGACTATATACGAATACGAGCAGTACTTC CASSQTIYEYEQYF NA TRBV7-9 NA TRBJ2-7
TGCGCCAGCAGCCCCTCTCCCGGCCGGAATGAGCAGTTCTTC CASSPSPGRNEQFF NA TRBV5-1 NA TRBJ2-1